This TCR beta chain stems from a study of shared clonotypes between healthy human individuals. Study-wide results and caveats: Sequencing depth was a factor that was expected to affect clonotype sharing among donors.

Replicate PCRs run on unsorted PBMC used 300 ng DNA, which was around 30,000 T cell genomes. Under the authors' procedure: As immunoSEQ supplied junction-only sequences (without quality scores), filtering differed. TCRdb keeps only in-frame clones here, not all; method: immunoSEQ multiplex PCR. V, J and clone size derive from that table, while D and trimming were established from the DNA sequence. The sample lists hundreds of thousands of clones, around 78% occurring once. CDR1 is SGHRS and CDR2 is YFSETQ in the germline V gene. Trimming pared 0 bases from V and 7 bases from J, leaving 14 bases between. The CDR3 contains 15 residues. On this clone itself: Its antigen is as yet unknown.

This sequence was found in a woman aged 40 to 50 in good health. Some clones in this sample may be carry-over from other donors' samples. J is TRBJ2-1 and V is TRBV5-1; D remains unclear. The material sequenced was PBMCs. CDR3 sequence (DNA): TGCGCCAGCAGCTTGGCGTTAGGTCACGTTAATGAGCAGTTCTTC. Its protein product is CASSLALGHVNEQFF.